A selection of T cell receptor beta chains follows, all from one sample in a study of blood T cell repertoires in COVID-19. The data were produced by immunoSEQ multiplex PCR, yet TCRdb's version contains in-frame clones alone and is incomplete. This table has 250,000 or so clones, about 82% appearing once. Sequencing input: peripheral blood. These TCRs come from a man of 80 years or more with acute or convalescent COVID-19. CDR3s include the opening cysteine and the closing phenylalanine or tryptophan. D genes are given only for firm matches. Expanded clones get a size class; other rows say once, few or many, or leave the size out.

d_gene: TRBD2
j_gene: TRBJ2-3
v_gene: TRBV28
abundance: .
CDR3aa: CASRLLAGGPDTQYF
CDR3nt: TGTGCCAGCAGGCTACTAGCGGGAGGACCAGATACGCAGTATTTT

d_gene: TRBD2
j_gene: TRBJ2-1
v_gene: TRBV18
abundance: .
CDR3aa: CASSILAGEQFF
CDR3nt: TGTGCCAGCTCCATCCTAGCGGGGGAGCAGTTCTTC

d_gene: .
j_gene: TRBJ1-2
v_gene: TRBV5-5
abundance: .
CDR3aa: CASSLGGPFNYGYTF
CDR3nt: TGTGCCAGCAGCTTGGGCGGTCCATTTAACTATGGCTACACCTTC

d_gene: .
j_gene: TRBJ1-2
v_gene: TRBV7-8
abundance: .
CDR3aa: CASSLARRDGGYTF
CDR3nt: TGTGCCAGCAGCTTAGCGCGTCGAGATGGTGGCTACACCTTC

d_gene: TRBD1
j_gene: TRBJ2-2
v_gene: TRBV19
abundance: .
CDR3aa: CASSTGTVGELFF
CDR3nt: TGTGCCAGTTCGACAGGGACGGTCGGGGAGCTGTTTTTT

d_gene: TRBD1
j_gene: TRBJ2-2
v_gene: TRBV2
abundance: .
CDR3aa: CASSEGTGTRYRGELFF
CDR3nt: TGTGCCAGCAGTGAGGGGACAGGGACCAGATACCGGGGAGAGCTGTTTTTT

d_gene: .
j_gene: TRBJ1-2
v_gene: TRBV5-6
abundance: .
CDR3aa: CASSPRDIDYYGYTF
CDR3nt: TGTGCCAGCAGCCCACGGGACATAGATTACTATGGCTACACCTTC

d_gene: TRBD1
j_gene: TRBJ1-2
v_gene: TRBV29-1
abundance: few
CDR3aa: CSVDPGTGTGGYTF
CDR3nt: TGCAGCGTTGATCCGGGGACAGGTACAGGAGGCTACACCTTC

d_gene: .
j_gene: TRBJ2-7
v_gene: TRBV2
abundance: .
CDR3aa: CASSEIAGLGEQYF
CDR3nt: TGTGCCAGCAGTGAAATCGCGGGCCTAGGCGAGCAGTACTTC

d_gene: .
j_gene: TRBJ1-4
v_gene: TRBV21-1
abundance: .
CDR3aa: CASSPRTGGQANEKLFF
CDR3nt: TGTGCCAGCAGCCCTAGAACAGGGGGCCAAGCTAATGAAAAACTGTTTTTT

d_gene: .
j_gene: TRBJ1-1
v_gene: TRBV18
abundance: .
CDR3aa: CASSPVGGTTEAFF
CDR3nt: TGTGCCAGCTCACCGGTCGGGGGAACCACTGAAGCTTTCTTT

d_gene: TRBD1
j_gene: TRBJ2-5
v_gene: TRBV5-8
abundance: .
CDR3aa: CASSLFRDSRETQYF
CDR3nt: TGTGCCAGCAGCTTGTTCCGGGACAGTAGAGAGACCCAGTACTTC

d_gene: TRBD1
j_gene: TRBJ2-7
v_gene: TRBV29-1
abundance: few
CDR3aa: CSVVGDRESSYEQYF
CDR3nt: TGCAGCGTTGTAGGAGACAGGGAATCCTCCTACGAGCAGTACTTC

d_gene: .
j_gene: TRBJ1-6
v_gene: TRBV6-1
abundance: .
CDR3aa: CASSEYRGGDSPLHF
CDR3nt: TGTGCCAGCAGTGAATACCGAGGGGGGGATTCACCCCTCCACTTT

d_gene: TRBD1
j_gene: TRBJ2-5
v_gene: TRBV6-6
abundance: once
CDR3aa: CASDRGGGGETQYF
CDR3nt: TGTGCCAGCGACAGGGGCGGAGGAGGGGAGACCCAGTACTTC

d_gene: TRBD1
j_gene: TRBJ1-2
v_gene: TRBV2
abundance: .
CDR3aa: CASSEATGGVGGYTF
CDR3nt: TGTGCCAGCAGTGAAGCAACAGGGGGCGTAGGTGGCTACACCTTC

d_gene: TRBD2
j_gene: TRBJ2-1
v_gene: TRBV11-3
abundance: .
CDR3aa: CASSLSTSGSNEQFF
CDR3nt: TGTGCCAGCAGCTTGTCAACTAGCGGGAGCAATGAGCAGTTCTTC

d_gene: .
j_gene: TRBJ1-5
v_gene: TRBV19
abundance: .
CDR3aa: CATSRSQGGNQPQHF
CDR3nt: TGTGCCACCTCGAGGTCACAGGGTGGCAATCAGCCCCAGCATTTT

d_gene: TRBD1
j_gene: TRBJ1-1
v_gene: TRBV28
abundance: .
CDR3aa: CASSQQGMNTEAFF
CDR3nt: TGTGCCAGCAGTCAACAGGGGATGAACACTGAAGCTTTCTTT

d_gene: .
j_gene: TRBJ2-2
v_gene: TRBV9
abundance: .
CDR3aa: CASRGRENTGELFF
CDR3nt: TGTGCCAGCAGGGGCAGGGAGAACACCGGGGAGCTGTTTTTT

d_gene: TRBD1
j_gene: TRBJ1-1
v_gene: TRBV6-2/TRBV6-3
abundance: .
CDR3aa: CASSYLPGGVNTEAFF
CDR3nt: TGTGCCAGCAGTTACTTGCCAGGGGGAGTGAACACTGAAGCTTTCTTT

d_gene: .
j_gene: TRBJ1-6
v_gene: TRBV6-1
abundance: .
CDR3aa: CASSEAWVGGSPLHF
CDR3nt: TGTGCCAGCAGTGAAGCCTGGGTGGGAGGTTCACCCCTCCACTTT

d_gene: TRBD1
j_gene: TRBJ1-2
v_gene: TRBV3-1/TRBV3-2
abundance: .
CDR3aa: CASSQAAGGNYGYTF
CDR3nt: TGTGCCAGCAGCCAAGCCGCAGGGGGAAACTATGGCTACACCTTC

d_gene: TRBD1
j_gene: TRBJ1-2
v_gene: TRBV7-8
abundance: .
CDR3aa: CASSLIVSGLQGNPVYGYTF
CDR3nt: TGTGCCAGCAGCTTAATAGTCAGTGGTTTACAGGGGAATCCGGTCTATGGCTACACCTTC

d_gene: .
j_gene: TRBJ1-4
v_gene: TRBV4-2
abundance: .
CDR3aa: CASSQDPRGSPGEKLFF
CDR3nt: TGTGCCAGCAGCCAAGACCCCCGTGGATCCCCGGGAGAAAAACTGTTTTTT